The next 14 T cell receptor beta chains were all read from a single sample in a study of CXCR3-negative and CXCR3-positive naive CD8 T cells. Each TRB cDNA library was prepared by 5' RACE (with UMI labels). TCRdb reprocessed the 5' RACE reads and stores each CDR3 protein as one record, lacking DNA. In all, the sample yields approximately 66,000 distinct CDR3 sequences. Sequenced: naive CXCR3- CD8+ T cells from blood. The subset denotes: CD45RO-CCR7+CD27+CD95- naive CD8+ T cells lacking CXCR3 (TNR3-). The source is a human donor in good health. Some clones in this sample may be carry-over from other donors' samples.

V gene TRBV5-1 combines with J gene TRBJ2-1; the D call of TRBD1 rests on TCRdb alone, since no DNA is present to check it. This CDR3 is 18 amino acids long. Germline CDR1 and CDR2: SGHRS and YFSETQ. CDR3 in amino acids: CASSLAGPGTGLFNEQFF.

The rearrangement links TRBV25-1 to TRBJ2-1; TCRdb selects TRBD2, and the lack of DNA leaves this call unchecked. Germline assignment: CDR1 MGHDK and CDR2 SYGVNS. CDR3 length: 15 amino acids. The CDR3 loop is CASKEGQSSYNEQFF.

The chain is built from TRBV7-9 and TRBJ2-1; TCRdb's D call, TRBD2, is unchecked because there is no DNA. The germline CDR1 and CDR2 sequences are SEHNR and FQNEAQ (reference sequence). The CDR3 sequence is 15 residues long. The CDR3 region is CASSPTSGSYNEQFF.

The V call is TRBV4-1, the J call TRBJ2-7; TCRdb designates TRBD2, a call that cannot be tested without DNA. CDR3 length: 15 amino acids. Germline lookup yields CDR1 MGHRA and CDR2 YSYEKL. The CDR3 sequence is CASSQGGLGGDEQYF.

This chain uses TRBV12-3 or TRBV12-4 with TRBJ2-7; the D call of TRBD1 rests on TCRdb alone, since no DNA is present to check it. This CDR3 has 13 residues. Here the CDR3 reads CASSAGTGAEQYF.

V is TRBV7-6 and J is TRBJ2-7; lacking DNA, the TRBD1 call made by TCRdb goes unchecked. The CDR3 is 15 residues long. CDR1 and CDR2 (germline): SGHVS, FNYEAQ. The CDR3 here is CASSLSGGAIDEQYF.

This chain joins TRBV4-3 and TRBJ2-7; the D call of TRBD1 rests on TCRdb alone, since no DNA is present to check it. The CDR3 extends over 15 amino acids. CDR1 LGHNA and CDR2 YSLEER come from the germline V gene. The CDR3 here is CASSLQGGGPYEQYF.

V and J are TRBV6-6 and TRBJ2-7; TCRdb calls TRBD2, which cannot be checked without DNA. The CDR3 spans 15 residues. CDR1 is MNHNY, CDR2 SVGAGI, per germline (reference sequence). CDR3 amino acids: CASSYSTSGTYEQYF.

The CDR3: CASSGEAGGSPLHF. The chain employs TRBV7-9 and TRBJ1-6; TCRdb proposes TRBD1, but this gene call is untestable without DNA. The CDR3 has 14 amino acids. Germline V CDR1 and CDR2: SEHNR, FQNEAQ (reference sequence).

The chain has TRBV29-1 and TRBJ1-2; TCRdb names TRBD1, which stays unverified in the absence of DNA. CDR3 length: 14 residues. In germline, CDR1 is SQVTM, CDR2 ANQGSEA. The CDR3 loop reads CSVAPGFSNYGYTF.

The chain joins TRBV20-1 to TRBJ2-7; TCRdb designates TRBD2, a call that cannot be tested without DNA. From germline, CDR1 is DFQATT and CDR2 SNEGSKA (reference sequence). This CDR3 comprises 17 residues. The CDR3 reads CSAQGGLTSGTSYEQYF.

The chain combines TRBV13 with TRBJ1-4. From germline, CDR1 is PRHDT and CDR2 FYEKMQ (reference sequence). The CDR3 covers 15 residues. The CDR3 is CASSSGPSTNEKLFF.

The chain is built from TRBV5-1 and TRBJ2-7; TCRdb indicates TRBD1, and absent DNA this call remains unverified. CDR1 is SGHRS, CDR2 YFSETQ, per germline. CDR3 size: 15 residues. Here the CDR3 reads CASSTFTGTGGEQYF.

This chain joins TRBV7-8 and TRBJ2-7; as DNA is missing, the TRBD1 call by TCRdb cannot be tested. Germline loops: CDR1 SGHVS, CDR2 FQNEAQ. CDR3 length: 14 amino acids. CDR3 protein: CASRSRAGAYEQYF.